A single sample gave rise to the 2 T cell receptor beta chains below, sequenced in a study of blood T cell repertoires in COVID-19. Sequencing used immunoSEQ multiplex PCR; TCRdb keeps in-frame clones, though not all of them. This table has some 170,000 clones, about 81% appearing once. The sample consisted of peripheral blood. The receptor source for this set is a woman in her sixties or seventies with acute or convalescent COVID-19.

The chain carries TRBV6-5 and TRBJ2-7; 7 nucleotides line up with TRBD1. The CDR3 length is 13 residues. Germline CDR1 is MNHEY and CDR2 is SVGAGI. With 7 bases clipped from V and 3 bases from J, the junction kept 6 bases outside the gene matches. CDR3 region: CASNRGQYYEQYF. In nucleotides, the CDR3 is TGTGCCAGCAACAGGGGCCAATACTACGAGCAGTACTTC.

The V and J genes are TRBV7-2 and TRBJ1-3, with D hard to call. From germline, CDR1 is SGHTA and CDR2 FQGNSA. Trimming stripped 2 bases from V and 0 bases from J, with 5 bases between. There are 14 residues in the CDR3. This chain's CDR3 is CASSLPGSGNTIYF. The CDR3 DNA follows: TGTGCCAGCAGCTTACCAGGCTCTGGAAACACCATATATTTT. The full variable domain, its missing parts supplied by reference TRBV7-2 and TRBJ1-3, is GAGVSQSPSNKVTEKGKDVELRCDPISGHTALYWYRQSLGQGLEFLIYFQGNSAPDKSGLPSDRFSAERTGGSVSTLTIQRTQQEDSAVYLCASSLPGSGNTIYFGEGSWLTVV.